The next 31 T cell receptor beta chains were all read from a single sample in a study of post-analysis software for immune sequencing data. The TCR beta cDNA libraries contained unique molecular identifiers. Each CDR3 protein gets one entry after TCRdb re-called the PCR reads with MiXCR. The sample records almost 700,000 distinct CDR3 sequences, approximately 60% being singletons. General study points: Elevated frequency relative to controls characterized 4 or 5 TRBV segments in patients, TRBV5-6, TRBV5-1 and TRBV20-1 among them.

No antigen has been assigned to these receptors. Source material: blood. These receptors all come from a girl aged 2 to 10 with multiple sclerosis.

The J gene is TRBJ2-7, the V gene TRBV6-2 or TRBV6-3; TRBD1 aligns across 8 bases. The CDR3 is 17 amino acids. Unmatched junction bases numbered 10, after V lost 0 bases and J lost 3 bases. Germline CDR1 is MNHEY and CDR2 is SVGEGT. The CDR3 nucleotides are TGTGCCAGCAGTTACTCCATCCGGGACAGGATCTTCTACGAGCAGTACTTC. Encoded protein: CASSYSIRDRIFYEQYF.

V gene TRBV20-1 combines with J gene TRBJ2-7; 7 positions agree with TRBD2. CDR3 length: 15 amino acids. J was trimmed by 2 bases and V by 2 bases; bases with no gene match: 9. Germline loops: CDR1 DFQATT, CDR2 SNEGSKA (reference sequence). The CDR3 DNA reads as TGCAGTGCTAGAATGGGAGGGACTCTAGCCTACGAGCAGTACTTC. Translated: CSARMGGTLAYEQYF.

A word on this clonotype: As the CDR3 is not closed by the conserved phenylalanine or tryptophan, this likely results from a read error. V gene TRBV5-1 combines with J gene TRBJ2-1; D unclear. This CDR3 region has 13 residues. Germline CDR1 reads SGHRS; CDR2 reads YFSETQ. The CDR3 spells CVSSSAPSNEQFV. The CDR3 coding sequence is TGCGTCAGCAGCTCCGCCCCTTCGAATGAGCAGTTCGTC.

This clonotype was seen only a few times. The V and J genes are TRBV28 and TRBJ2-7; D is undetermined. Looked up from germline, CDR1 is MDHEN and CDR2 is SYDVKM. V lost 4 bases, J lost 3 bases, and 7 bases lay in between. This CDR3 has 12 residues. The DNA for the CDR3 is TGTGCCAGCAGTTCGGTGGTCTACGAGCAGTACTTC. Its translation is CASSSVVYEQYF.

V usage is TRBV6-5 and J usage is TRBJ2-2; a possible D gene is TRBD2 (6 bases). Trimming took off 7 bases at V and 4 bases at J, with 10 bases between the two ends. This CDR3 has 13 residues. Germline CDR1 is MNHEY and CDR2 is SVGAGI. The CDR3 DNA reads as TGTGCCAGCAATGGGGAGGTCACCGGGGAGCTGTTTTTT. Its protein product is CASNGEVTGELFF.

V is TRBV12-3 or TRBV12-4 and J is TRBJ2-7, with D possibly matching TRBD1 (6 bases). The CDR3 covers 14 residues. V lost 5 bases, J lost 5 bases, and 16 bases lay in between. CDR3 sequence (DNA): TGTGCCAGCAGTCCTAAGACAGGTGCGGACGAGCAGTACTTC. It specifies CASSPKTGADEQYF.

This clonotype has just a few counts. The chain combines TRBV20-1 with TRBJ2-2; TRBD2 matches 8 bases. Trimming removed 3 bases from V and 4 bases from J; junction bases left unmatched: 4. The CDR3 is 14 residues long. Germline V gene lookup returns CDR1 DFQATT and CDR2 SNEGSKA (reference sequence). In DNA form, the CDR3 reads TGCAGTGCTAGGGCGGGACTAGTCACCGGGGAGCTGTTTTTT. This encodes CSARAGLVTGELFF.

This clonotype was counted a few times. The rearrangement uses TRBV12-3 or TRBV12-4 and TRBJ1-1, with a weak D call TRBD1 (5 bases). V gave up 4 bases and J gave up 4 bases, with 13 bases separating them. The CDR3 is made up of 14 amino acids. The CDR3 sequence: CASSSKRGSTEAFF. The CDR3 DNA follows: TGTGCCAGCAGTTCTAAGCGGGGGAGCACTGAAGCTTTCTTT.

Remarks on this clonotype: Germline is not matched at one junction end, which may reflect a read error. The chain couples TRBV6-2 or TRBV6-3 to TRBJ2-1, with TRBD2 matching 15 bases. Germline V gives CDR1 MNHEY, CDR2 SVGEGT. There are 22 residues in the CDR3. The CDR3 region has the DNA TGTGCCAGCAATTACCGGTTCCCCTGGACTAGCGGGAGGGCCCTAATAGGAGATGAGCAGTTCTTC. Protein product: CASNYRFPWTSGRALIGDEQFF.

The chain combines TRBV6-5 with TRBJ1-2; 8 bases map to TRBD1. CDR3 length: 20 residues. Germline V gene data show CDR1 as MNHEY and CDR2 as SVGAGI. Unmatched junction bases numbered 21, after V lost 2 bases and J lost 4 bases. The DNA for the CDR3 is TGTGCCAGCAGTTACGCGAAGGAGGGACAGGAGTTTCCGCAGGGCTATGGCTACACCTTC. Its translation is CASSYAKEGQEFPQGYGYTF.

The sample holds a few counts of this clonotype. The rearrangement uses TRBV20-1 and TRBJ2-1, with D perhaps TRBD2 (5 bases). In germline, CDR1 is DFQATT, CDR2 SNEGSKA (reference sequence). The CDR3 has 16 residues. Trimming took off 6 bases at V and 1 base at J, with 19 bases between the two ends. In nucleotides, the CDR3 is TGCAGTGCCCCTGCCTGGGAGTTAACGTCCTACAATGAGCAGTTCTTC. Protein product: CSAPAWELTSYNEQFF.

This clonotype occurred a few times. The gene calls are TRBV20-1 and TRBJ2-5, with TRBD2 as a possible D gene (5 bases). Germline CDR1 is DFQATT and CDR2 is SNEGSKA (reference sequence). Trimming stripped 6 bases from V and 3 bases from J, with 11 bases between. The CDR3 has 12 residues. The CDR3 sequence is CSAITSEETQYF. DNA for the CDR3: TGCAGTGCCATCACTAGTGAAGAGACCCAGTACTTC.

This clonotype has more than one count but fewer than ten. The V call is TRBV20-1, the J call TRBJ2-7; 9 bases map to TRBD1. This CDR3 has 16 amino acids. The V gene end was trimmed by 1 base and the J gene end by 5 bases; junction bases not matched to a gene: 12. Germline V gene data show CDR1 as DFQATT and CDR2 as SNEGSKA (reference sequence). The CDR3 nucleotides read TGCAGTGCTAGAGTCCCTGGGACAGGGAGTACCCACGAGCAGTACTTC. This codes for CSARVPGTGSTHEQYF.

The CDR3 is CSASQGSDYGYTF. CDR3 sequence (DNA): TGCAGTGCCAGCCAGGGGTCGGACTATGGCTACACCTTC. The chain uses TRBV20-1 and TRBJ1-2; D perhaps matches TRBD1 (6 bases). This CDR3 has 13 residues. V dropped 6 bases and J dropped 3 bases, with 14 bases sitting between them. CDR1 is DFQATT, CDR2 SNEGSKA, per germline (reference sequence).

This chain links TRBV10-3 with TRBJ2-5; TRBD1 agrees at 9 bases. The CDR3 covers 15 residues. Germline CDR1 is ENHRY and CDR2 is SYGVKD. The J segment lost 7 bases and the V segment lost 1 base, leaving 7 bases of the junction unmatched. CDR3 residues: CAISEWDRAQGTQYF. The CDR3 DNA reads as TGTGCCATCAGTGAGTGGGACAGGGCTCAGGGGACCCAGTACTTC.

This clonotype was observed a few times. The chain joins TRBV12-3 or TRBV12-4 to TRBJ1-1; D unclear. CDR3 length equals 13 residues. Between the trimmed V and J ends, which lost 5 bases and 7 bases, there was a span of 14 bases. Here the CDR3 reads CASSPPVNGEAFF. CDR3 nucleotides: TGTGCCAGCAGTCCCCCTGTCAACGGTGAAGCTTTCTTT.

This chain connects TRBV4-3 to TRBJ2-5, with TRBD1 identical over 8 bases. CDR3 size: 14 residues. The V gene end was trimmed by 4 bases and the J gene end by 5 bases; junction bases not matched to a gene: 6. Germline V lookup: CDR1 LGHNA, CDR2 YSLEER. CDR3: CASSRDRYTETQYF. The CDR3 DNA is TGCGCCAGCAGCCGGGACAGGTATACTGAGACCCAGTACTTC.

For the CDR3, the DNA is TGTGCCAGCAGCTTATTCTCCCTTTTGGGTGAGCAGTTCTTC. It encodes CASSLFSLLGEQFF. V usage is TRBV11-2 and J usage is TRBJ2-1, with D uncertain. Deletions cut 2 bases from V and 9 bases from J, with 14 bases between. Germline V lookup: CDR1 SGHAT, CDR2 FQNNGV. CDR3 length: 14 residues.

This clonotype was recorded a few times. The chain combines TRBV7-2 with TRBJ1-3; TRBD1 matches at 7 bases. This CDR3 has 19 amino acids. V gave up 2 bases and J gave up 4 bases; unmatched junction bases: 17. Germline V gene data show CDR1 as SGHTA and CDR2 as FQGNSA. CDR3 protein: CASSLNSGVRDSEGNTIYF. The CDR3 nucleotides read TGTGCCAGCAGCTTAAATTCTGGCGTCCGGGACAGTGAGGGAAACACCATATATTTT.

CDR3 sequence: CASSKNPPWGQSRYNEQFF. The CDR3 nucleotides read TGTGCCAGCAGCAAAAATCCTCCCTGGGGGCAGTCACGTTACAATGAGCAGTTCTTC. The rearrangement links TRBV21-1 to TRBJ2-1; the listed D gene, TRBD1, was not tested against the DNA. TRBV21-1 is a pseudogene segment. The CDR3 has 19 amino acids.

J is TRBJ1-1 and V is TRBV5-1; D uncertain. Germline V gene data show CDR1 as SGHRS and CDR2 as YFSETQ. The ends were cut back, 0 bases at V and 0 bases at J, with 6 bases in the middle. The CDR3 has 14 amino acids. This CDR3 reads CASSLEQLNTEAFF. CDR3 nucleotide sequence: TGCGCCAGCAGCTTGGAACAGCTGAACACTGAAGCTTTCTTT. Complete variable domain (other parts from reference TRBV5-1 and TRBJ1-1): KAGVTQTPRYLIKTRGQQVTLSCSPISGHRSVSWYQQTPGQGLQFLFEYFSETQRNKGNFPGRFSGRQFSNSRSEMNVSTLELGDSALYLCASSLEQLNTEAFFGQGTRLTVV.

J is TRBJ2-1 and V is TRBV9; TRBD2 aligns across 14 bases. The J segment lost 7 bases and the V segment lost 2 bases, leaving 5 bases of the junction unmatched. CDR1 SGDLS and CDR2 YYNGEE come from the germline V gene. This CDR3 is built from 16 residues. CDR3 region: CASSVGLAGGWNEQFF. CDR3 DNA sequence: TGTGCCAGCAGCGTCGGACTAGCGGGGGGCTGGAATGAGCAGTTCTTC.

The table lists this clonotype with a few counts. The CDR3 here is CSVRRGGKTQYF. CDR3 nucleotide sequence: TGCAGCGTTAGACGCGGGGGCAAGACCCAGTACTTC. The rearrangement links TRBV29-1 to TRBJ2-5, with a weak D call TRBD2 (7 bases). From germline, CDR1 is SQVTM and CDR2 ANQGSEA. Trimming removed 5 bases from V and 6 bases from J, with 13 bases in between. CDR3 length: 12 residues.

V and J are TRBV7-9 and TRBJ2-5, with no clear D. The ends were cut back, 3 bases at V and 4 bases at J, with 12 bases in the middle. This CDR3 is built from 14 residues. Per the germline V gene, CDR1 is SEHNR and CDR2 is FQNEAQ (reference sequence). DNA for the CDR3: TGTGCCAGCAGCTTTAGGATACGAGGAGAGACCCAGTACTTC. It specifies CASSFRIRGETQYF.

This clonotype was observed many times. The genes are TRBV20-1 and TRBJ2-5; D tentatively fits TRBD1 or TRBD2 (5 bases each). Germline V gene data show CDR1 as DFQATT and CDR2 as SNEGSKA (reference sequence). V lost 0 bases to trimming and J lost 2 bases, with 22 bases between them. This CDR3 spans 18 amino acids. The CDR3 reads CSARDPLLGVGSQETQYF. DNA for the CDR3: TGCAGTGCTAGAGACCCACTATTGGGGGTGGGCAGTCAAGAGACCCAGTACTTC.

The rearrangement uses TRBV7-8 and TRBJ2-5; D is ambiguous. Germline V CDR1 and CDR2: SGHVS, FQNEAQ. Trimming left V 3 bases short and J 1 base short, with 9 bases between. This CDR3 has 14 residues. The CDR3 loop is CASSLLSIQETQYF. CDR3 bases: TGTGCCAGCAGCTTGTTGAGTATCCAAGAGACCCAGTACTTC.

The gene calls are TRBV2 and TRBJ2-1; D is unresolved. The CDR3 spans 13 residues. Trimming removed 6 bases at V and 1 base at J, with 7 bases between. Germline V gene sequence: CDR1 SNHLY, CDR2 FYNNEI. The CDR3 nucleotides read TGTGCCAGCAGGGCAGATTCCTACAATGAGCAGTTCTTC. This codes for CASRADSYNEQFF.

In nucleotides, the CDR3 is TGTGCCAGCAGCTTAAAGGAGGAGACTGAAGCTTTCTTT. This translates into CASSLKEETEAFF. This chain connects TRBV7-6 to TRBJ1-1; D ambiguous. The CDR3 runs to 13 residues. V dropped 2 bases and J dropped 5 bases, with 9 bases sitting between them. Germline CDR1 reads SGHVS; CDR2 reads FNYEAQ. Filled out from reference TRBV7-6 and TRBJ1-1, the complete variable domain reads GAGVSQSPRYKVTKRGQDVALRCDPISGHVSLYWYRQALGQGPEFLTYFNYEAQQDKSGLPNDRFSAERPEGSISTLTIQRTEQRDSAMYRCASSLKEETEAFFGQGTRLTVV.

CDR3 sequence reads: CASSRSPSGDYEQYF. DNA for the CDR3: TGTGCCAGCAGCCGCTCCCCAAGCGGGGACTACGAGCAGTACTTC. The chain uses TRBV3-1 and TRBJ2-7; 7 positions match TRBD2. The CDR3 has 15 amino acids. Trimming cost V 4 bases and J 3 bases; bases outside gene matches: 9. The germline CDR1 and CDR2 sequences are LGHDT and YNNKEL (reference sequence).

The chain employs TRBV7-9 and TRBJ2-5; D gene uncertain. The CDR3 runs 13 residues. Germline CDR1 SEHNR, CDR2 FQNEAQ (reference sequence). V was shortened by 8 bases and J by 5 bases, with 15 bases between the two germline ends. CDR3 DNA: TGTGCCAGCGGATCTTTAGGTGGTGAGACCCAGTACTTC. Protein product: CASGSLGGETQYF. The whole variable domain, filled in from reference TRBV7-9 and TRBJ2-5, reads DTGVSQNPRHKITKRGQNVTFRCDPISEHNRLYWYRQTLGQGPEFLTYFQNEAQLEKSRLLSDRFSAERPKGSFSTLEIQRTEQGDSAMYLCASGSLGGETQYFGPGTRLLVL.

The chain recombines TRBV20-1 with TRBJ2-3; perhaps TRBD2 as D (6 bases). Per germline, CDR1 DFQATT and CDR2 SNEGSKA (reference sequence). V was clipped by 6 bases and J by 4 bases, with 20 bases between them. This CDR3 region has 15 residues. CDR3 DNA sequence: TGCAGTGCCCAAGAGACGGGGCGGGGCTCAGATACGCAGTATTTT. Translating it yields CSAQETGRGSDTQYF.